This T cell receptor beta chain was sequenced for a study of CD8+CD57+ T cells in acquired aplastic anemia. Investigators profiled TCR beta VDJ and CDR3 from genomic DNA template. TCRdb re-called the reads with MiXCR, one entry per CDR3 protein. The sample lists about 400,000 distinct CDR3 sequences, about two thirds occurring once. For this clonotype: Relative to the germline gene, one junction end is altered; a read error may explain this.

The CDR3 length is 16 residues. Germline CDR1 LNHNV, CDR2 YYDKDF (reference sequence). The chain uses TRBV15 and TRBJ2-7, with a tentative D call TRBD2 (7 bases). This clonotype was obtained from a human donor in good health, serving as a control. Material for sequencing was sorted CD4+, CD8+, or CD8+CD57+ T cells (not recorded which) from PBMCs. CDR3 sequence (DNA): TGTGCCAGCAGCAGCCGGGGGGCGGGGGTGAAGTATGGCCAGTACTTC. This sequence encodes CASSSRGAGVKYGQYF.